Listed below are T cell receptor beta chains from one sample, sequenced in a study of OX40 agonist ivuxolimab in advanced cancers. Generated by immunoSEQ multiplex PCR, the TCRdb table keeps only in-frame clones and is missing some. The sample includes tens of thousands of clones, 75% to 80% seen only once; the top ten take less than 2.5%. The specimen comprised CD4+ or CD8+ T cells sorted from blood, sampled in a trial of the OX40 agonist ivuxolimab. The receptor source for this set is an adult with an advanced solid tumor such as melanoma, head and neck, liver or kidney cancer. CDR3s include the opening cysteine and the closing phenylalanine or tryptophan. A D gene is named only where the DNA matches it firmly. Clone size is given for some rows only: seen once, a few or many times, or a class if the clone is expanded.

j_gene,d_gene,abundance,v_gene,CDR3aa,CDR3nt
TRBJ2-3,TRBD1,.,TRBV7-3,CASSLTGRRVDTQYF,TGTGCCAGCAGCTTGACAGGGCGACGAGTAGATACGCAGTATTTT
TRBJ2-2,TRBD2,.,TRBV19,CASSTLAGGTYNPGELFF,TGTGCCAGTAGTACTCTAGCGGGGGGCACTTATAACCCCGGGGAGCTGTTTTTT
TRBJ2-3,TRBD1,.,TRBV27,CASSTRTGPDTQYF,TGTGCCAGCAGTACCCGGACAGGGCCGGATACGCAGTATTTT
TRBJ2-1,TRBD1,few,TRBV7-9,CASSPKQGSTINEQFF,TGTGCCAGCAGCCCGAAACAGGGGTCGACGATCAATGAGCAGTTCTTC
TRBJ1-2,.,.,TRBV28,CASHQTGEDRGYTF,TGTGCCAGCCACCAGACGGGGGAAGATCGTGGCTACACCTTC
TRBJ1-3,.,.,TRBV5-4,CASSSGPRGLSGNTIYF,TGTGCCAGCAGCTCTGGGCCCCGGGGGCTATCTGGAAACACCATATATTTT
TRBJ1-2,.,.,TRBV25-1,CASSEYGWSGYGYTF,TGTGCCAGCAGTGAATATGGGTGGTCCGGGTATGGCTACACCTTC
TRBJ2-7,TRBD2,once,TRBV5-1,CASSPGLTYEQYF,TGCGCCAGCAGCCCGGGACTAACCTACGAGCAGTACTTC
TRBJ2-3,.,.,TRBV19,CASSIVGSTDTQYF,TGTGCCAGTAGTATCGTGGGGAGCACAGATACGCAGTATTTT
TRBJ1-3,TRBD1,.,TRBV15,CATSRDRTGEPFRSGNTIYF,TGTGCCACCAGCAGAGATCGAACAGGGGAACCATTCCGCTCTGGAAACACCATATATTTT
TRBJ1-1,.,.,TRBV6-6,CASSYGSGTEAFF,TGTGCCAGCAGTTACGGGTCTGGGACTGAAGCTTTCTTT
TRBJ1-2,.,.,TRBV28,CASSRGGGLYGYTF,TGTGCCAGCAGTCGTGGGGGGGGTCTCTATGGCTACACCTTC
TRBJ1-1,.,.,TRBV20-1,CSASQGNAFF,TGCAGTGCTAGTCAGGGAAACGCTTTCTTT
TRBJ2-3,.,.,TRBV2,CASGRRTDTQYF,TGTGCCAGCGGGCGGCGGACAGATACGCAGTATTTT
TRBJ1-1,.,.,TRBV29-1,CSVEAGGDTEAFF,TGCAGCGTTGAGGCGGGGGGGGACACTGAAGCTTTCTTT
TRBJ2-3,.,.,TRBV9,CASSPQGGGRDTQYF,TGTGCCAGCAGCCCTCAGGGAGGGGGTCGCGATACGCAGTATTTT
TRBJ1-2,.,.,TRBV1,CTSSQKIVRKTYGYTF,TGCACCAGCAGTCAAAAGATTGTGCGAAAGACCTATGGCTACACCTTC
TRBJ1-3,.,few,TRBV29-1,CSVDPPEAGSWGNTIYF,TGCAGCGTTGACCCCCCAGAGGCGGGTAGTTGGGGAAACACCATATATTTT
TRBJ2-2,.,.,TRBV29-1,CSVGGGRVPTGELFF,TGCAGCGTCGGCGGAGGGAGAGTCCCCACCGGGGAGCTGTTTTTT
TRBJ1-5,.,.,TRBV28,CASTSLSNQPQHF,TGTGCCAGCACCTCTTTGAGCAATCAGCCCCAGCATTTT
TRBJ1-5,TRBD1,.,TRBV28,CASSRGQDYQPQHF,TGTGCCAGCAGTCGAGGACAGGATTATCAGCCCCAGCATTTT
TRBJ2-3,.,.,TRBV5-5,CASSLVLGGQGTDTQYF,TGTGCCAGCAGCTTGGTGTTGGGAGGCCAGGGTACAGATACGCAGTATTTT
TRBJ1-5,.,.,TRBV28,CASSSPPGSNQPQHF,TGTGCCAGCAGTTCTCCCCCAGGGAGCAATCAGCCCCAGCATTTT
TRBJ1-3,.,few,TRBV6-6,CASTQDFGNTIYF,TGTGCCAGCACCCAGGACTTTGGAAACACCATATATTTT
TRBJ2-7,.,.,TRBV11-3,CASSLAGWNEQYF,TGTGCCAGCAGCTTAGCAGGTTGGAACGAGCAGTACTTC
TRBJ2-1,.,.,TRBV29-1,CSADGTFKSSYNEQFF,TGCAGCGCAGACGGGACCTTTAAATCCTCCTACAATGAGCAGTTCTTC
TRBJ2-1,.,once,TRBV7-2,CASSWDPSSYNEQFF,TGTGCCAGCAGCTGGGACCCGAGCTCCTACAATGAGCAGTTCTTC
TRBJ1-1,TRBD1,.,TRBV5-1,CASSLGSGGNTEAFF,TGCGCCAGCAGCTTGGGGTCAGGGGGAAACACTGAAGCTTTCTTT
TRBJ1-2,.,few,TRBV30,CAWANNGYTF,TGTGCCTGGGCAAATAATGGCTACACCTTC
TRBJ1-4,.,once,TRBV5-4,CASSPGGVSRTTNEKLFF,TGTGCCAGCAGCCCGGGAGGGGTATCCCGCACAACTAATGAAAAACTGTTTTTT
TRBJ1-2,.,few,TRBV6-5,CASSQGDLSPTF,TGTGCCAGCAGTCAAGGGGACCTCTCGCCCACCTTC
TRBJ1-1,.,.,TRBV28,CASSLRRTDVAFF,TGTGCCAGCAGTTTAAGGAGGACAGATGTCGCTTTCTTT
TRBJ2-1,.,.,TRBV19,CASSTYQGFRNEQFF,TGTGCCAGTAGTACGTACCAGGGGTTTCGGAATGAGCAGTTCTTC
TRBJ1-6,.,few,TRBV11-2,CASSRVGGTNSPLHF,TGTGCCAGCAGCCGAGTAGGGGGAACTAATTCACCCCTCCACTTT
TRBJ1-1,.,.,TRBV28,CASRKSPGRADTEAFF,TGTGCCAGCAGAAAATCTCCGGGCAGGGCCGACACTGAAGCTTTCTTT
TRBJ2-1,TRBD1,once,TRBV7-3,CASSSDRGAYNEQFF,TGTGCCAGCAGCTCTGACAGGGGAGCCTACAATGAGCAGTTCTTC